This T cell receptor beta chain came from a study of blood T cell repertoires in COVID-19. Study-wide background: Both acute and convalescent COVID-19 samples were obtained from the United States, Italy and Spain. In each case, the material was cDNA or gDNA derived from T cells, B-cell-depleted T cells, or PBMCs.

As processed by the authors: Counts of nucleated cells, estimated from reference gene primer amplification, were obtained. This table comes from immunoSEQ multiplex PCR, and its TCRdb copy is limited to in-frame clones, with some not included. V, J and clone size reflect that table, while D and trimming were determined from the DNA. The data contain 40,000 to 65,000 clones, approximately 90% of them singletons. The CDR3 spans 17 residues. Germline CDR1 reads SEHNR; CDR2 reads FQNEAQ (reference sequence). V shed 4 bases and J shed 0 bases, with 15 bases lying between them. V is TRBV7-9 and J is TRBJ1-4; tentative D call: TRBD1 (5 bases). Sequencing was done on a sample of peripheral blood. This receptor was identified in a man older than 75 with acute or convalescent COVID-19. The CDR3 sequence is CASSSLTAQATNEKLFF. CDR3 bases: TGTGCCAGCAGCTCATTGACAGCTCAAGCAACTAATGAAAAACTGTTTTTT.